The sequence of this T cell receptor (beta chain) was determined in a study of blood T cell repertoires in COVID-19. On the study more broadly: The study drew acute and convalescent COVID-19 samples from the United States, Italy and Spain. Sample material is recorded as cDNA or gDNA derived from T cells, B-cell-depleted T cells, or PBMCs.

The CDR3 is 16 amino acids. V lost 3 bases, J lost 4 bases, and 13 bases lay in between. The germline V gene has CDR1 LNHDA and CDR2 SQIVND (reference sequence). Original processing notes: The assay estimated nucleated cells by amplifying reference gene primers. Assay used: immunoSEQ multiplex PCR; TCRdb lists only in-frame clones, some missing. That table supplies the V and J calls and clone size; D and trimming were determined from the DNA. This table has 80,000 to 90,000 clones, roughly 86% appearing once. The source is a woman over 75 with acute or convalescent COVID-19. The specimen was peripheral blood. The chain has TRBV19 and TRBJ2-6; TRBD1 is a possible D gene (5 bases). The CDR3 protein is CASSMNDRAGANVLTF. CDR3 coding DNA: TGTGCCAGTAGTATGAACGACAGAGCCGGGGCCAACGTCCTGACTTTC.